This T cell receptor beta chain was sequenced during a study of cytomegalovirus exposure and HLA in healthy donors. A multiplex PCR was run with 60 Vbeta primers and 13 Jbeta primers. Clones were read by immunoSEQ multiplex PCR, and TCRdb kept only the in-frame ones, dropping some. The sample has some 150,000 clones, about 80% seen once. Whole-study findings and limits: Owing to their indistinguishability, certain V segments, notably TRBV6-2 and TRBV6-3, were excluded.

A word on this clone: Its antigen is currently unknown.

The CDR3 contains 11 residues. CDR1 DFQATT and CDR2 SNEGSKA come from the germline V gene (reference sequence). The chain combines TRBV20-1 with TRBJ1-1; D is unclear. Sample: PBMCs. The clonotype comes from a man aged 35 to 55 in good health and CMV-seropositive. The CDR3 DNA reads TGCAGCCTCACAGTGAACACTGAAGCTTTCTTT. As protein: CSLTVNTEAFF.